This paragraph reports one T cell receptor beta chain. Germline V gene sequence: CDR1 LGHNA, CDR2 YSLEER. Trimming left V 6 bases short and J 0 bases short, with 15 bases between. The CDR3 totals 16 residues. This sample was included in a study of blood T cell repertoires in COVID-19. Overall study context: Material from acute and convalescent COVID-19 was sourced from the United States, Italy and Spain. Nucleic acid was either cDNA or gDNA, and it came from T cells, B-cell-depleted T cells, or PBMCs.

Original analysis: Reference gene primers were amplified, and this amplification served to estimate nucleated cell counts. Clones were read by immunoSEQ multiplex PCR, and TCRdb kept only the in-frame ones, dropping some. The D gene and trimming were derived from the DNA, and the V and J assignments and clone size from that table. The table has about 200,000 clones, 70% to 90% seen once. This TCR derives from a woman in her 70s with COVID-19, enrolled during active disease. What was sequenced was peripheral blood. The chain links TRBV4-3 to TRBJ2-1; TRBD2 is a possible D gene (5 bases). The DNA of the CDR3 is TGCGCCAGCAGACCCCGAGGGAACCGCTCCTACAATGAGCAGTTCTTC. It specifies CASRPRGNRSYNEQFF.